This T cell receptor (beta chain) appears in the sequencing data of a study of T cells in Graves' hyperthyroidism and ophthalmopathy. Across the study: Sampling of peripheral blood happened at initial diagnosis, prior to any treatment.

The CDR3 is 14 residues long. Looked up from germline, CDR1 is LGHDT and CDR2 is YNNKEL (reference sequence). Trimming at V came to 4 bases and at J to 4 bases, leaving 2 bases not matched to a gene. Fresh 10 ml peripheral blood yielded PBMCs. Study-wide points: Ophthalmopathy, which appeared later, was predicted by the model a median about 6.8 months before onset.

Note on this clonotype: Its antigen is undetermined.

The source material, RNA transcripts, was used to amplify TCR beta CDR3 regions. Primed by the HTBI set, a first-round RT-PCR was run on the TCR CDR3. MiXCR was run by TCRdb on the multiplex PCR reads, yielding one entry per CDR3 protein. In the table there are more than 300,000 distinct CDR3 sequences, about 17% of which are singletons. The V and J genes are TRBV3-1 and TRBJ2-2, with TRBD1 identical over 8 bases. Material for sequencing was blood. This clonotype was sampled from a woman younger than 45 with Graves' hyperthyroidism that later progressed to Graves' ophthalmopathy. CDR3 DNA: TGTGCCAGCAGCCGGGACAGGCCCACCGGGGAGCTGTTTTTT. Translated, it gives CASSRDRPTGELFF.